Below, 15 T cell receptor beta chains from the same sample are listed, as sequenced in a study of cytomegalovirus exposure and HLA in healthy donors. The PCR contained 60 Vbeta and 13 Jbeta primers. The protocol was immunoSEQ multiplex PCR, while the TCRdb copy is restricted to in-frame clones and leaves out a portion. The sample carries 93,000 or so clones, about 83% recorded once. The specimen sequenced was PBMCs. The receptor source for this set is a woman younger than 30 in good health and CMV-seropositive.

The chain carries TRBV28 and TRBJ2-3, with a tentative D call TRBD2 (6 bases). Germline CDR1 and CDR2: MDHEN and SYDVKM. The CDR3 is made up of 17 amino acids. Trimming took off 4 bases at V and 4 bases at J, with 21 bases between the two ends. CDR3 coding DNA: TGTGCCAGCAGTTCCCCACTAGCTTTAGAGGAGGCAGATACGCAGTATTTT. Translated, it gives CASSSPLALEEADTQYF.

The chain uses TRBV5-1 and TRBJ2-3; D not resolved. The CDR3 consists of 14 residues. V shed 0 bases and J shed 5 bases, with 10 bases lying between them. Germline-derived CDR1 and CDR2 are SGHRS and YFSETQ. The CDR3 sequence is CASSLEQTGDTQYF. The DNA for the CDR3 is TGCGCCAGCAGCTTGGAGCAAACTGGAGATACGCAGTATTTT. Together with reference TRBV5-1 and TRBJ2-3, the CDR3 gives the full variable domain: KAGVTQTPRYLIKTRGQQVTLSCSPISGHRSVSWYQQTPGQGLQFLFEYFSETQRNKGNFPGRFSGRQFSNSRSEMNVSTLELGDSALYLCASSLEQTGDTQYFGPGTRLTVL.

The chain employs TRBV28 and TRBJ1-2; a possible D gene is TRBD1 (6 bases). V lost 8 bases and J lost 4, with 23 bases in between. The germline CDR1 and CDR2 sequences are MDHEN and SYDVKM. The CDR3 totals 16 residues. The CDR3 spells CASSIIGGGESYGYTF. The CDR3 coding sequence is TGTGCCAGCTCCATCATAGGGGGGGGCGAATCCTATGGCTACACCTTC.

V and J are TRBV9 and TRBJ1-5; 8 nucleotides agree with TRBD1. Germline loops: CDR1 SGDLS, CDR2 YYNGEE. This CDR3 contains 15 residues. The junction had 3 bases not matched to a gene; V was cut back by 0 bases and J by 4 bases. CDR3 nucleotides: TGTGCCAGCAGCGTAGGTGGACAGGGTAATCAGCCCCAGCATTTT. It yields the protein CASSVGGQGNQPQHF.

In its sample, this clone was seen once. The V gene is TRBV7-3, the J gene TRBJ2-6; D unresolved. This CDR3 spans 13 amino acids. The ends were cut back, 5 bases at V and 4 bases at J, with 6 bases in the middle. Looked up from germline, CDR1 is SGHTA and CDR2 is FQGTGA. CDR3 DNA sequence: TGTGCCAGCAGCACATTGGGGGCCAACGTCCTGACTTTC. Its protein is CASSTLGANVLTF.

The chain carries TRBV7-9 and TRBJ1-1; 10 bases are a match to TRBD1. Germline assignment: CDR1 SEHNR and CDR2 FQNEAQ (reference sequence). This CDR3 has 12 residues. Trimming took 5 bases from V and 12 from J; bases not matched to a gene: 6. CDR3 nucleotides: TGTGCCAGCAGCCATACAGACAGGGGGCCTTTCTTT. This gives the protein CASSHTDRGPFF.

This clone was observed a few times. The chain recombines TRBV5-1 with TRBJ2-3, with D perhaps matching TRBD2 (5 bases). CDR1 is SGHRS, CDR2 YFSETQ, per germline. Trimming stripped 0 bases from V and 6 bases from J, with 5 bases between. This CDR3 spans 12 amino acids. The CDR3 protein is CASSLAGDTQYF. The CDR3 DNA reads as TGCGCCAGCAGCTTGGCGGGGGATACGCAGTATTTT.

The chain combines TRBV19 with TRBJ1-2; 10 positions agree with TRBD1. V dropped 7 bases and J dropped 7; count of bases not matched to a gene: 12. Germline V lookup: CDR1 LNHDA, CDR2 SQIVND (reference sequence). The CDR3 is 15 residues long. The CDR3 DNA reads TGTGCCAGTACCCTAGGGGGACAGGGGACGGCTGGCTACACCTTC. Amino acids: CASTLGGQGTAGYTF.

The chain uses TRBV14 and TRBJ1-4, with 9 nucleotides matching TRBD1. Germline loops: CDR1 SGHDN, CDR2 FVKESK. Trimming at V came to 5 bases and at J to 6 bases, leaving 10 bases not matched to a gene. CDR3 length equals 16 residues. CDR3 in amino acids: CASSYNRGQPYEKLFF. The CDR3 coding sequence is TGTGCCAGCAGCTACAACAGGGGGCAGCCCTATGAAAAACTGTTTTTT.

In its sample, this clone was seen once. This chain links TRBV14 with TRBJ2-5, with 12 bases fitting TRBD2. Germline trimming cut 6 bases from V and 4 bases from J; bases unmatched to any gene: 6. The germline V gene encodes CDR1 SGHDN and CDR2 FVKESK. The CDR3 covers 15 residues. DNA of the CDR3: TGTGCCAGCAGTCCGACTAGCGGGGGTGGAGAGACCCAGTACTTC. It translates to CASSPTSGGGETQYF. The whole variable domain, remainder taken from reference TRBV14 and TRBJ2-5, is EAGVTQFPSHSVIEKGQTVTLRCDPISGHDNLYWYRRVMGKEIKFLLHFVKESKQDESGMPNNRFLAERTGGTYSTLKVQPAELEDSGVYFCASSPTSGGGETQYFGPGTRLLVL.

The CDR3 coding sequence is TGTGCCAGCAGACGCGGGACAGGGGGCAATCAGCCCCAGCATTTT. Translating it yields CASRRGTGGNQPQHF. The chain employs TRBV6-5 and TRBJ1-5; TRBD1 matches 10 bases. This CDR3 is built from 15 residues. Germline V gene data show CDR1 as MNHEY and CDR2 as SVGAGI. J gave up 2 bases and V 6 bases, and 4 bases lay outside the gene matches.

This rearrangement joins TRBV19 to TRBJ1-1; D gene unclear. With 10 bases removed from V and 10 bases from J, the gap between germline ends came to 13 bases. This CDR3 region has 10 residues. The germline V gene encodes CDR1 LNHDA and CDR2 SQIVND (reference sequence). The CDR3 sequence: CATLESLAFF. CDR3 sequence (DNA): TGTGCCACCCTAGAGAGCTTAGCTTTCTTT.

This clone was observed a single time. The CDR3 DNA follows: TGTGCCAGCAGCTCCCAGGGGGCGTATGGCTACACCTTC. As protein: CASSSQGAYGYTF. The rearrangement uses TRBV13 and TRBJ1-2, with 8 bases aligning to TRBD1. The V and J ends lost 4 bases and 5 bases, in that order; junction bases with no gene match: 3. The CDR3 contains 13 residues. Germline CDR1 PRHDT, CDR2 FYEKMQ (reference sequence).

The CDR3 is CASRTRTGGEGEQYF. In DNA, the CDR3 is TGTGCCAGCAGAACCCGGACAGGGGGCGAGGGCGAGCAGTACTTC. The chain links TRBV6-5 to TRBJ2-7; 11 positions agree with TRBD1. After removal of 6 bases from V and 6 bases from J, the junction contained 10 bases not matched to a gene. The germline gives CDR1 MNHEY, CDR2 SVGAGI. The CDR3 is 15 amino acids.

CDR3 protein: CASSVAPLGQKNTEAFF. The DNA of the CDR3 is TGTGCCAGCAGCGTAGCCCCCCTTGGGCAGAAGAACACTGAAGCTTTCTTT. The chain couples TRBV9 to TRBJ1-1; D is undetermined. The CDR3 is 17 amino acids. V lost 0 bases and J 1 base, leaving 16 bases between the germline ends. Germline CDR1 is SGDLS and CDR2 is YYNGEE.